This note documents a single TCR beta chain sequence. Treatment described: randomized to nivolumab then ipilimumab (arm A) or the reverse (arm B). Live CD3+CD8+ CD19− CD56− cells were sorted from PBMCs. These data are taken from a study of sequential checkpoint blockade in melanoma. Study as a whole: Patients were randomized 1:1 to nivolumab-then-ipilimumab or ipilimumab-then-nivolumab first-line. Maintenance nivolumab came after either treatment sequence.

This CDR3 region has 14 residues. Germline CDR1 is MNHEY and CDR2 is SMNVEV (reference sequence). V dropped 0 bases and J dropped 7 bases, with 12 bases sitting between them. TCRdb's table, derived via immunoSEQ multiplex PCR, lists solely in-frame clones and lacks some. The table shows over 15,000 clones, with around 65% occurring only once. The sample in question was CD8+ T cells sorted from blood (inferred from file names), obtained from a patient given nivolumab and ipilimumab in sequence. This receptor was identified in a human donor with melanoma. The J gene is TRBJ1-2, the V gene TRBV27, with TRBD1 as a possible D gene (6 bases). CDR3 sequence (DNA): TGTGCCAGCAGTTTATCCCTAACAGGGTTTGGCTACACCTTC. The encoded protein is CASSLSLTGFGYTF.